This is a list of T cell receptor beta chains from one sample in a study of shared clonotypes between healthy human individuals. Data came from immunoSEQ multiplex PCR; TCRdb stores just in-frame clones and leaves some out. The data contain roughly 2,300,000 clones, approximately 90% of them singletons. Material for sequencing was naive CD4+ T cells from PBMCs. These receptor sequences come from a man aged 18 to 29 in good health. Some clones in this sample may be carry-over from other donors' samples. The CDR3 runs from the conserved cysteine through the conserved F or W. The order of the fields is J gene, V gene, clone size, D gene, CDR3 DNA, CDR3 protein. The D gene is left open where the match is weak. Not all rows give a size; the values are once, few, many and, for expanded clones, a class.

TRBJ2-7 TRBV5-1 . . TGCGCCAGCAGCTTAGGAGACCACTCCTACGAGCAGTACTTC CASSLGDHSYEQYF
TRBJ2-7 TRBV28 . . TGTGCCAGCCGTCTGTTGGATTCCTACGAGCAGTACTTC CASRLLDSYEQYF
TRBJ2-3 TRBV29-1 . . TGCAGCGTTGACTCACCGGGAGTCGCAGATACGCAGTATTTT CSVDSPGVADTQYF
TRBJ1-5 TRBV28 . . TGTGCCAGCAGTGCCCGACAGCCCCAGCATTTT CASSARQPQHF
TRBJ1-5 TRBV7-9 . . TGTGCCAGCAGCTTAACTAGCAATCAGCCCCAGCATTTT CASSLTSNQPQHF
TRBJ2-7 TRBV2 . . TGTGCCGAGGGTTCAGGCTCCTACGAGCAGTACTTC CAEGSGSYEQYF
TRBJ1-5 TRBV6-1 . . TGTGCCAGCAGTGAAGACGTAGGTTCCCAGCATTTT CASSEDVGSQHF
TRBJ1-5 TRBV27 . . TGTGCCAGCAGTTCTATGAGGGCGACTCAGCCCCAGCATTTT CASSSMRATQPQHF
TRBJ1-5 TRBV19 . . TGTGCCAGTAGTATAGACGGGACATATTATCAGCCCCAGCATTTT CASSIDGTYYQPQHF
TRBJ1-6 TRBV4-2 . . TGTGCCAGCAGCCAAGATGCCCAGGAGAGCTCCTATAATTCACCCCTCCACTTT CASSQDAQESSYNSPLHF
TRBJ1-2 TRBV5-6 once . TGTGCCAGCAGCTTGGCCCCCGTGAACTATGGCTACACCTTC CASSLAPVNYGYTF
TRBJ2-1 TRBV7-9 . . TGTGCCAGCAGCTCGGGGGCCTACAATGAGCAGTTCTTC CASSSGAYNEQFF
TRBJ1-2 TRBV18 . . TGTGCCAGCTCACCCTTACCCCCGGCCTATGGCTACACCTTC CASSPLPPAYGYTF
TRBJ1-3 TRBV29-1 . . TGCAGCGTTGGTGCCGGAGAAAGAAACACCATATATTTT CSVGAGERNTIYF
TRBJ2-5 TRBV28 . TRBD2 TGTGCCAGCAGGGGGGGGCCGGGAGGGCCGAGTGAGACCCAGTACTTC CASRGGPGGPSETQYF
TRBJ2-7 TRBV5-5 . TRBD1 TGTGCCAGCGGGGGATACAGGGGCGCCGAGCAGTACTTC CASGGYRGAEQYF
TRBJ2-1 TRBV5-1 . TRBD2 TGCGCCAGCAGCTTGGCCGGACTAGCGGACTCCTACAATGAGCAGTTCTTC CASSLAGLADSYNEQFF
TRBJ2-1 TRBV28 once . TGTGCCAGCCTACACACGAGGAACAATGAGCAGTTCTTC CASLHTRNNEQFF
TRBJ2-1 TRBV5-1 . . TGCGCCAGCAGCTTGCAAACTAGCTCTACCTACAATGAGCAGTTCTTC CASSLQTSSTYNEQFF
TRBJ2-3 TRBV7-2 . TRBD2 TGTGCCAGCAGCCCGAAACTAGCGGGAGTATCGACAGATACGCAGTATTTT CASSPKLAGVSTDTQYF
TRBJ2-1 TRBV2 . . TGTGCCAGCAGTAAGGGGCGAGACTTCTCCTACAATGAGCAGTTCTTC CASSKGRDFSYNEQFF
TRBJ1-5 TRBV28 once TRBD1 TGTGCCAGCAGTCCGAAAGCTCTCGGACAGGGCTACATCAAGCCCCAGCATTTT CASSPKALGQGYIKPQHF
TRBJ2-1 TRBV27 . TRBD2 TGTGCCAGCAGTGACCTGGGACTAGCGACTAATGAGCAGTTCTTC CASSDLGLATNEQFF
TRBJ1-1 TRBV7-3 . TRBD1 TGTGCCAGCAGCTTTGGACAGGGTGAAGCTTTCTTT CASSFGQGEAFF
TRBJ1-1 TRBV29-1 . . TGCAGCGTTTTAGGGCTTTATTCAAACACTGAAGCTTTCTTT CSVLGLYSNTEAFF
TRBJ1-1 TRBV6-4 . TRBD1 TGTGCCAGCAGTTCCGGGACAGGGAGATCGGGCACTGAAGCTTTCTTT CASSSGTGRSGTEAFF
TRBJ2-7 TRBV5-1 . TRBD2 TGCGCCAGCAGCGTGCTAGCGGGACCTTCCTACGAGCAGTACTTC CASSVLAGPSYEQYF
TRBJ2-7 TRBV18 . . TGTGCCAGCTCAACTACAAGGAGCTCCTACGAGCAGTACTTC CASSTTRSSYEQYF
TRBJ2-2 TRBV2 . TRBD2 TGTGCCAGCAGCGTTGCTAGCGGGAAAACCGGGGAGCTGTTTTTT CASSVASGKTGELFF
TRBJ2-1 TRBV11-2 . TRBD1 TGTGCCAGCAGCCCCGGACAGGGGGCGATTTGGCAGTTCTTC CASSPGQGAIWQFF
TRBJ1-4 TRBV2 . TRBD1 TGTGCCAGCAGGGTGGGACAGGCAACTAATGAAAAACTGTTTTTT CASRVGQATNEKLFF
TRBJ1-2 TRBV28 . . TGTGCCAGCAGTTTAATCGGGGCGGGTGACTATGGCTACACCTTC CASSLIGAGDYGYTF
TRBJ1-1 TRBV10-1 . . TGCGCCAGCAGTGAGTCGACGGCAGGGGAGAACACTGAAGCTTTCTTT CASSESTAGENTEAFF
TRBJ1-4 TRBV7-2 . . TGTGCCAGCAGCTTAGCCGGGACAACAACTAATGAAAAACTGTTTTTT CASSLAGTTTNEKLFF
TRBJ1-6 TRBV5-1 . . TGCGCCAGCAGCTTGATTTCGGCCGGAAACTCCTATAATTCACCCCTCCACTTT CASSLISAGNSYNSPLHF
TRBJ2-5 TRBV18 . . TGTGCCAGCTCACCAACTGGGGACCAAGAGACCCAGTACTTC CASSPTGDQETQYF
TRBJ2-1 TRBV11-2 . TRBD2 TGTGCCAGCAGTTTTGGACTAGCGGGGTACAATGAGCAGTTCTTC CASSFGLAGYNEQFF
TRBJ1-2 TRBV13 . . TGTGCCAGCAGCTTATCTTCTGGGGGTTCTAACTATGGCTACACCTTC CASSLSSGGSNYGYTF
TRBJ1-1 TRBV29-1 . TRBD1 TGCAGCGTTAAAGGACAGGTTATGAACACTGAAGCTTTCTTT CSVKGQVMNTEAFF
TRBJ1-3 TRBV7-6 . . TGTGCCAGCAGCTTAGCTGCGTTCTCTGGAAACACCATATATTTT CASSLAAFSGNTIYF
TRBJ2-4 TRBV18 . . TGTGCCAGCTCAGTCGGATCTGGTCCCAAAAACATTCAGTACTTC CASSVGSGPKNIQYF
TRBJ2-7 TRBV5-5 . . TGTGCCAGCAGCTTGGGTACCATATCGGGGGAGCAGTACTTC CASSLGTISGEQYF
TRBJ2-1 TRBV28 . . TGTGCCAGCAAGGGTCCGAGGGCGGGATACAATGAGCAGTTCTTC CASKGPRAGYNEQFF
TRBJ2-1 TRBV5-1 . . TGCGCCAGCAGCTCCGGGGCAGGGACTTACAATGAGCAGTTCTTC CASSSGAGTYNEQFF
TRBJ2-3 TRBV7-8 . . TGTGCCAGCAGCTTATCCCCGGGGGCCCATACGCAGTATTTT CASSLSPGAHTQYF
TRBJ1-2 TRBV28 . . TGTGCCAGCAGTTTAAATCGAGGACAGAACTATGGCTACACCTTC CASSLNRGQNYGYTF
TRBJ1-5 TRBV6-1 . . TGTGCCAGCTCTAGAACATTGCCCCAGCATTTT CASSRTLPQHF
TRBJ1-2 TRBV10-3 . TRBD1 TGTGCCATCAGGGAGACAGGGGGCATAGGAGACTACACCTTC CAIRETGGIGDYTF
TRBJ2-5 TRBV7-3 . . TGTGCCAGCAGCTTTACCGAAAGGGAGACCCAGTACTTC CASSFTERETQYF
TRBJ2-2 TRBV5-1 . . TGCGCCAGCAACTCAGGCTTTCAGAACACCGGGGAGCTGTTTTTT CASNSGFQNTGELFF
TRBJ2-7 TRBV29-1 once . TGCAGCGTTACCCGGGACCTGAGGGCCGAGCAGTACTTC CSVTRDLRAEQYF
TRBJ2-3 TRBV11-3 . TRBD2 TGTGCCAGCAGCTCGGGACTAGCGCCAGATACGCAGTATTTT CASSSGLAPDTQYF
TRBJ1-1 TRBV5-1 . TRBD1 TGCGCCAGCAGCTTGGCCGGAGGAGGGGGCCGATTTGAAGCTTTCTTT CASSLAGGGGRFEAFF